This TCR beta chain is drawn from a study of Graves' ophthalmopathy and Graves' hyperthyroidism. Amplifying from RNA transcripts, the study obtained TCR beta CDR3 regions. Scientists carried out first-round RT-PCR using HTBI primers and then a second-round multiplex PCR. TCRdb ran MiXCR on the multiplex PCR reads and lists one entry per CDR3 protein. Among hundreds of thousands of distinct CDR3 sequences listed, 15% were seen once. With 6 bases clipped from V and 4 bases from J, the junction kept 5 bases outside the gene matches. Per the germline V gene, CDR1 is MNHNS and CDR2 is SASEGT. The CDR3 contains 13 residues.

The J gene is TRBJ1-1, the V gene TRBV6-1; 7 bases line up with TRBD1. Source material: peripheral blood. The origin of this receptor is a woman between 18 and 29 years old with stable Graves' hyperthyroidism. The CDR3 bases are TGTGCCAGCAGCTGGGACAGTCCCACTGAAGCTTTCTTT. It specifies CASSWDSPTEAFF.